A selection of T cell receptor beta chains follows, all from one sample in a study of CD8+ T cells in alopecia areata. Using immunoSEQ multiplex PCR, the repertoire was profiled, and TCRdb retains in-frame clones only, with some absent. The profile shows some 130,000 clones, roughly 62% of them singletons. The sequencing used CD4+ T cells sorted from blood, collected at week 0. These receptors were collected from a human donor with alopecia areata. Both conserved end residues are part of each CDR3. The D gene is left open where the match is weak. Only some rows state a clone size, as once, few, many or a class for expanded clones.

J gene: TRBJ2-5; V gene: TRBV7-8; D gene: TRBD1; clone size: NA; CDR3 protein: CASSLGRGTGETQYF; CDR3 DNA: TGTGCCAGCAGCTTAGGCAGGGGGACCGGCGAGACCCAGTACTTC
J gene: TRBJ2-6; V gene: TRBV10-3; D gene: TRBD1; clone size: NA; CDR3 protein: CASGPQGSKGANVLTF; CDR3 DNA: TGTGCCAGTGGACCACAGGGGTCTAAAGGGGCCAACGTCCTGACTTTC
J gene: TRBJ1-1; V gene: TRBV27; D gene: NA; clone size: few; CDR3 protein: CASSLQGHTEAFF; CDR3 DNA: TGTGCCAGCAGTTTACAGGGACACACTGAAGCTTTCTTT
J gene: TRBJ2-4; V gene: TRBV4-1; D gene: TRBD1; clone size: NA; CDR3 protein: CASSQGQGTKNIQYF; CDR3 DNA: TGCGCCAGCAGCCAAGGACAGGGGACCAAAAACATTCAGTACTTC
J gene: TRBJ2-2; V gene: TRBV4-2; D gene: NA; clone size: few; CDR3 protein: CASSQGAARTGELFF; CDR3 DNA: TGTGCCAGCAGCCAAGGTGCCGCCCGTACCGGGGAGCTGTTTTTT
J gene: TRBJ2-5; V gene: TRBV19; D gene: NA; clone size: few; CDR3 protein: CASRDEQGQETQYF; CDR3 DNA: TGTGCCAGTAGGGACGAACAGGGTCAAGAGACCCAGTACTTC
J gene: TRBJ1-6; V gene: TRBV30; D gene: NA; clone size: NA; CDR3 protein: CAWNLQSSYNSPLHF; CDR3 DNA: TGTGCCTGGAATCTACAGAGCTCCTATAATTCACCCCTCCACTTT
J gene: TRBJ2-3; V gene: TRBV29-1; D gene: TRBD2; clone size: NA; CDR3 protein: CSGSAGGTDTQYF; CDR3 DNA: TGCAGCGGGTCGGCGGGGGGCACAGATACGCAGTATTTT
J gene: TRBJ2-1; V gene: TRBV2; D gene: TRBD1; clone size: NA; CDR3 protein: CASSEGQGAFNEQFF; CDR3 DNA: TGTGCCAGCAGTGAAGGGCAGGGGGCGTTTAATGAGCAGTTCTTC
J gene: TRBJ2-3; V gene: TRBV7-2; D gene: TRBD2; clone size: NA; CDR3 protein: CASSFQGLAADTQYF; CDR3 DNA: TGTGCCAGCAGCTTTCAGGGACTAGCGGCGGATACGCAGTATTTT
J gene: TRBJ1-5; V gene: TRBV29-1; D gene: NA; clone size: NA; CDR3 protein: CSPVGFPGTRQPQHF; CDR3 DNA: TGCAGCCCCGTGGGGTTTCCTGGAACTCGTCAGCCCCAGCATTTT
J gene: TRBJ1-1; V gene: TRBV5-1; D gene: TRBD1; clone size: few; CDR3 protein: CASRRDSSYTEAFF; CDR3 DNA: TGCGCCAGCAGACGGGACAGCAGCTACACTGAAGCTTTCTTT
J gene: TRBJ2-5; V gene: TRBV20-1; D gene: NA; clone size: few; CDR3 protein: CSARVLETQYF; CDR3 DNA: TGCAGTGCTAGAGTCTTAGAGACCCAGTACTTC
J gene: TRBJ2-1; V gene: TRBV7-8; D gene: NA; clone size: few; CDR3 protein: CASSFPGQRYNEQFF; CDR3 DNA: TGTGCCAGCAGCTTCCCGGGGCAACGCTACAATGAGCAGTTCTTC
J gene: TRBJ2-7; V gene: TRBV23-1; D gene: NA; clone size: NA; CDR3 protein: CASSQSRGSSYEQYF; CDR3 DNA: TGCGCCAGCAGTCAATCTAGGGGCAGCTCCTACGAGCAGTACTTC
J gene: TRBJ2-5; V gene: TRBV28; D gene: NA; clone size: NA; CDR3 protein: CASSLPGEETQYF; CDR3 DNA: TGTGCCAGCAGTTTACCAGGGGAGGAGACCCAGTACTTC
J gene: TRBJ2-7; V gene: TRBV5-6; D gene: NA; clone size: NA; CDR3 protein: CASSWAGAYEQYF; CDR3 DNA: TGTGCCAGCAGCTGGGCAGGAGCCTACGAGCAGTACTTC
J gene: TRBJ2-5; V gene: TRBV30; D gene: NA; clone size: NA; CDR3 protein: CAWSVSLKTQYF; CDR3 DNA: TGTGCCTGGAGTGTATCCCTGAAGACCCAGTACTTC
J gene: TRBJ1-4; V gene: TRBV7-2; D gene: NA; clone size: few; CDR3 protein: CASSFQGSTNEKLFF; CDR3 DNA: TGTGCCAGCAGCTTCCAAGGCTCAACTAATGAAAAACTGTTTTTT
J gene: TRBJ2-7; V gene: TRBV30; D gene: NA; clone size: NA; CDR3 protein: CAWSSSYEQYF; CDR3 DNA: TGTGCCTGGTCAAGCTCCTACGAGCAGTACTTC
J gene: TRBJ1-1; V gene: TRBV30; D gene: NA; clone size: NA; CDR3 protein: CAWSDMNTEAFF; CDR3 DNA: TGTGCCTGGAGTGATATGAACACTGAAGCTTTCTTT
J gene: TRBJ2-7; V gene: TRBV30; D gene: NA; clone size: NA; CDR3 protein: CAWRFSGRYEQYF; CDR3 DNA: TGTGCCTGGAGGTTTAGCGGAAGATACGAGCAGTACTTC
J gene: TRBJ1-1; V gene: TRBV4-1; D gene: NA; clone size: NA; CDR3 protein: CASSQAMTADTEAFF; CDR3 DNA: TGCGCCAGCAGCCAAGCGATGACTGCGGACACTGAAGCTTTCTTT
J gene: TRBJ2-1; V gene: TRBV29-1; D gene: TRBD1; clone size: NA; CDR3 protein: CSVVGRGINEQFF; CDR3 DNA: TGCAGCGTTGTGGGCAGGGGGATAAATGAGCAGTTCTTC
J gene: TRBJ2-3; V gene: TRBV6-4; D gene: NA; clone size: NA; CDR3 protein: CASSESRPDTQYF; CDR3 DNA: TGTGCCAGCAGTGAGAGCCGTCCAGATACGCAGTATTTT
J gene: TRBJ1-6; V gene: TRBV29-1; D gene: NA; clone size: NA; CDR3 protein: CSAEEDRFNSPLHF; CDR3 DNA: TGCAGCGCTGAGGAAGACAGGTTCAATTCACCCCTCCACTTT
J gene: TRBJ2-6; V gene: TRBV4-1; D gene: TRBD1; clone size: NA; CDR3 protein: CASSRLGQGVPSGANVLTF; CDR3 DNA: TGCGCCAGCAGCCGATTGGGACAGGGGGTGCCCTCGGGGGCCAACGTCCTGACTTTC
J gene: TRBJ1-2; V gene: TRBV29-1; D gene: NA; clone size: few; CDR3 protein: CSAHSMTEGYTF; CDR3 DNA: TGCAGCGCCCACTCGATGACAGAAGGCTACACCTTC
J gene: TRBJ1-4; V gene: TRBV27; D gene: NA; clone size: NA; CDR3 protein: CASSPAAIPTNEKLFF; CDR3 DNA: TGTGCCAGCAGCCCCGCCGCGATTCCAACTAATGAAAAACTGTTTTTT
J gene: TRBJ1-1; V gene: TRBV5-5; D gene: NA; clone size: NA; CDR3 protein: CASTPWLNTEAFF; CDR3 DNA: TGTGCCAGCACCCCTTGGTTGAACACTGAAGCTTTCTTT
J gene: TRBJ1-5; V gene: TRBV19; D gene: TRBD1; clone size: NA; CDR3 protein: CASSPPFVTGDQPQHF; CDR3 DNA: TGTGCCAGTAGTCCTCCTTTTGTGACAGGGGATCAGCCCCAGCATTTT
J gene: TRBJ2-7; V gene: TRBV28; D gene: NA; clone size: NA; CDR3 protein: CASSFSSGLYF; CDR3 DNA: TGTGCCAGCAGTTTTTCAAGTGGGTTGTACTTC
J gene: TRBJ2-7; V gene: TRBV11-2; D gene: NA; clone size: NA; CDR3 protein: CASSLGFSAVEQYF; CDR3 DNA: TGTGCCAGCAGCTTAGGGTTTAGCGCGGTCGAGCAGTACTTC
J gene: TRBJ2-1; V gene: TRBV7-7; D gene: NA; clone size: few; CDR3 protein: CASSSGPEQFF; CDR3 DNA: TGTGCTAGCAGCTCGGGTCCTGAGCAGTTCTTC
J gene: TRBJ1-2; V gene: TRBV7-9; D gene: NA; clone size: once; CDR3 protein: CASSPSQGNYGYTF; CDR3 DNA: TGTGCCAGCAGCCCGTCACAGGGTAACTATGGCTACACCTTC
J gene: TRBJ2-7; V gene: TRBV4-2; D gene: NA; clone size: few; CDR3 protein: CASSREGSTYEQYF; CDR3 DNA: TGTGCCAGCAGCCGAGAGGGGTCTACCTACGAGCAGTACTTC
J gene: TRBJ2-2; V gene: TRBV2; D gene: TRBD2; clone size: NA; CDR3 protein: CASSGSGAGGMSTGELFF; CDR3 DNA: TGTGCCAGCAGTGGGTCAGGAGCGGGGGGCATGAGCACCGGGGAGCTGTTTTTT
J gene: TRBJ2-5; V gene: TRBV5-1; D gene: TRBD1; clone size: NA; CDR3 protein: CASSEGQGGETQYF; CDR3 DNA: TGCGCCAGCAGCGAGGGACAGGGGGGTGAGACCCAGTACTTC
J gene: TRBJ1-6; V gene: TRBV28; D gene: NA; clone size: NA; CDR3 protein: CASTGRSSYNSPLHF; CDR3 DNA: TGTGCCAGCACTGGCAGGAGCTCCTATAATTCACCCCTCCACTTT
J gene: TRBJ1-2; V gene: TRBV29-1; D gene: NA; clone size: NA; CDR3 protein: CSVDESGTRYGYTF; CDR3 DNA: TGCAGCGTTGATGAAAGCGGGACCCGCTATGGCTACACCTTC
J gene: TRBJ1-2; V gene: TRBV7-2; D gene: NA; clone size: NA; CDR3 protein: CASSLAWDGYTF; CDR3 DNA: TGTGCCAGCAGCTTAGCCTGGGATGGCTACACCTTC
J gene: TRBJ1-5; V gene: TRBV6-5; D gene: NA; clone size: NA; CDR3 protein: CASSYSWGSNQPQHF; CDR3 DNA: TGTGCCAGCAGTTACTCTTGGGGAAGCAATCAGCCCCAGCATTTT
J gene: TRBJ2-7; V gene: TRBV6-6; D gene: TRBD2; clone size: NA; CDR3 protein: CASSYGTTEQYF; CDR3 DNA: TGTGCCAGCAGTTACGGGACTACCGAGCAGTACTTC
J gene: TRBJ2-2; V gene: TRBV6-6; D gene: NA; clone size: NA; CDR3 protein: CASSYLSTGELFF; CDR3 DNA: TGTGCCAGCAGTTACTTAAGCACCGGGGAGCTGTTTTTT
J gene: TRBJ1-1; V gene: TRBV2; D gene: TRBD1; clone size: few; CDR3 protein: CASQTGDTEAFF; CDR3 DNA: TGTGCCAGCCAGACAGGGGACACTGAAGCTTTCTTT
J gene: TRBJ2-1; V gene: TRBV10-3; D gene: TRBD2; clone size: NA; CDR3 protein: CAISGGLAHYNEQFF; CDR3 DNA: TGTGCCATCAGTGGCGGACTAGCTCATTACAATGAGCAGTTCTTC